This T cell receptor beta chain originates from a study of T cells in narcolepsy. Looking at the study overall: Donors had narcolepsy type 1 or type 2, or were healthy controls. Study-level points and caveats: HCRT-specific and TRIB2-specific autoreactive clonotypes appeared among same-patient CSF and blood CD4+ clonotypes. No autoreactive T cell clone sequences appeared in some memory CD4+ repertoires. Autoreactive clonotypes reportedly recurred in blood of same and different patients, not controls.

CDR1 is MGHDK, CDR2 SYGVNS, per germline. The CDR3 is 15 residues long. V gave up 4 bases and J gave up 3 bases; unmatched junction bases: 5. Points on this clone: Its matching antigen is unknown.

The protocol was immunoSEQ multiplex PCR, while the TCRdb copy is restricted to in-frame clones and leaves out a portion. The sample lists under 40,000 clones; roughly four fifths were seen once. V and J are TRBV25-1 and TRBJ2-1; 8 bases map to TRBD1. This TCR was recovered from a human donor in good health. Sequencing input: memory (CD45RA-) CD4+ T cells from blood. CDR3 protein: CASSAYRGNYNEQFF. CDR3 nucleotide sequence: TGTGCCAGCAGTGCTTACAGGGGGAACTACAATGAGCAGTTCTTC.